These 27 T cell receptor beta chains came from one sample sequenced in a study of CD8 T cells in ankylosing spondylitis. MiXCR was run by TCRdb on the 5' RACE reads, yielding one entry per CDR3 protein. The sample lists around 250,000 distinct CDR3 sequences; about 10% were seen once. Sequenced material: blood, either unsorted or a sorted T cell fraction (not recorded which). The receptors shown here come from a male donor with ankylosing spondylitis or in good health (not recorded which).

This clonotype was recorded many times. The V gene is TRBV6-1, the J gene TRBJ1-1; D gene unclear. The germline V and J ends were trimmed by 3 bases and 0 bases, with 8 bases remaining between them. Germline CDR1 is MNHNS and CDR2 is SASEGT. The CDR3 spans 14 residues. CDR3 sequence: CASSDFTVNTEAFF. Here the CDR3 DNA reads TGTGCCAGCAGTGATTTTACAGTGAACACTGAAGCTTTCTTT.

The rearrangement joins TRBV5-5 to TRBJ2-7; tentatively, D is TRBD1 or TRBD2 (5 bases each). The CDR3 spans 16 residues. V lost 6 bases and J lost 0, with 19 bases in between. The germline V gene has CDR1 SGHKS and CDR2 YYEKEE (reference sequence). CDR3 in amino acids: CASTMVGTFSSYEQYF. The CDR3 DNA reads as TGTGCCAGCACCATGGTTGGGACGTTTAGCTCCTACGAGCAGTACTTC.

Here the CDR3 DNA reads TGCGCCAGCAGCCAGCAGGGGAATTCACCCCTCCACTTT. Its translation: CASSQQGNSPLHF. The chain uses TRBV4-1 and TRBJ1-6; TRBD1 might be the D (6 bases). The germline CDR1 and CDR2 sequences are MGHRA and YSYEKL. V lost 3 bases to trimming and J lost 7 bases, with 7 bases between them. CDR3 size: 13 residues.

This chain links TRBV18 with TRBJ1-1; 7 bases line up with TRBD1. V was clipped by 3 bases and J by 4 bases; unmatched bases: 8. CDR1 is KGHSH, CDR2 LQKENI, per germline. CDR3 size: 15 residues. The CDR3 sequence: CASSPATGRPTEAFF. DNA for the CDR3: TGTGCCAGCTCACCGGCGACAGGGAGACCCACTGAAGCTTTCTTT.

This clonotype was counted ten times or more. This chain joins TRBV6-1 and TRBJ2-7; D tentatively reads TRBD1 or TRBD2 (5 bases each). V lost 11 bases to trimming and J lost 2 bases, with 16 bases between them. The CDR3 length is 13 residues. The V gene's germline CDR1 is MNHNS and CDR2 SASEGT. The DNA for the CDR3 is TGTGCCCACCCGGGGCCGACCCCCTACGAGCAGTACTTC. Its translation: CAHPGPTPYEQYF.

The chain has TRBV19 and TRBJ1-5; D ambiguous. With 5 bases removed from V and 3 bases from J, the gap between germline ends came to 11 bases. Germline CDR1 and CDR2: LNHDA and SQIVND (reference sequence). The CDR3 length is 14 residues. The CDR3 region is CASSPRLNNQPQHF. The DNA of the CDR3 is TGTGCCAGTAGTCCGAGACTCAACAATCAGCCCCAGCATTTT.

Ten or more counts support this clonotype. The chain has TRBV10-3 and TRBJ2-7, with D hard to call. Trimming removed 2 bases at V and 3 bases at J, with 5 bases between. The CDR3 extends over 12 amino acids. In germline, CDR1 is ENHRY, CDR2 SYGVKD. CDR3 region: CAISEGFYEQYF. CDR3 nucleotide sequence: TGTGCCATCAGTGAGGGGTTCTACGAGCAGTACTTC.

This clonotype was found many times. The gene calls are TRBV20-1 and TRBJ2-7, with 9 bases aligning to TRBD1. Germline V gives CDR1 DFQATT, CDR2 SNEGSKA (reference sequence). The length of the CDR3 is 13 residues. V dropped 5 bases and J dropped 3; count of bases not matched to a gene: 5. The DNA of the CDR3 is TGCAGTGCTCCGACAGGGGGAGGCTACGAGCAGTACTTC. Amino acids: CSAPTGGGYEQYF.

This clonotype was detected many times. The CDR3 DNA reads TGTGCCATCAGTGAGCGTGACGGGACAGGGGGCTACGAGCAGTACTTC. This encodes CAISERDGTGGYEQYF. This chain uses TRBV10-3 with TRBJ2-7; 11 positions match TRBD1. This CDR3 spans 16 amino acids. In germline, CDR1 is ENHRY, CDR2 SYGVKD. The junction had 6 bases not matched to a gene; V was cut back by 2 bases and J by 3 bases.

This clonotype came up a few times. CDR3 region: CASSRADRTYEQYF. DNA for the CDR3: TGTGCCAGCAGTCGGGCAGACCGTACCTACGAGCAGTACTTC. The chain joins TRBV12-3 or TRBV12-4 to TRBJ2-7; D is undetermined. Trimming removed 5 bases at V and 2 bases at J, with 13 bases between. This CDR3 comprises 14 residues.

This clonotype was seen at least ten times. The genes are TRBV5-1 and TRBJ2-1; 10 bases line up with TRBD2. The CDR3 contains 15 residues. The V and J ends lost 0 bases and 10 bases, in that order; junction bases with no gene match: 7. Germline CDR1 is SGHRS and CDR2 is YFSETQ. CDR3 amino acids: CASSLVLAGANEQFF. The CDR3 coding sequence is TGCGCCAGCAGCTTGGTTCTAGCGGGAGCCAACGAGCAGTTCTTC. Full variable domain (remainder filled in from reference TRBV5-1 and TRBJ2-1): KAGVTQTPRYLIKTRGQQVTLSCSPISGHRSVSWYQQTPGQGLQFLFEYFSETQRNKGNFPGRFSGRQFSNSRSEMNVSTLELGDSALYLCASSLVLAGANEQFFGPGTRLTVL.

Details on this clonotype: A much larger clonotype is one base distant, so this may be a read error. CDR3 region: CASSFGVEQYF. The CDR3 DNA sequence: TGTGCCAGCAGTTTCGGGGTCGAGCAGTACTTC. V is TRBV12-3 or TRBV12-4 and J is TRBJ2-7; possibly TRBD2 for D (5 bases). The CDR3 totals 11 residues. The V end lost 3 bases, the J end lost 6 bases, and 6 bases lay between the germline ends.

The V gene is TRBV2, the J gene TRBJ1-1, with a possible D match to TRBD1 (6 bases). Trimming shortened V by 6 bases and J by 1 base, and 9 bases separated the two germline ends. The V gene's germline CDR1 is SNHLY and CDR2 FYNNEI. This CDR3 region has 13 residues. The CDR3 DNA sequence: TGTGCCAGCAGGGGACATTCGAACACTGAAGCTTTCTTT. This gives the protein CASRGHSNTEAFF.

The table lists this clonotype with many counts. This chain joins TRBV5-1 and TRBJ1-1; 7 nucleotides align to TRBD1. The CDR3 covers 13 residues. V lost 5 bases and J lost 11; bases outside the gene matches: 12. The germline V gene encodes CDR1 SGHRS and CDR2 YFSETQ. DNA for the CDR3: TGCGCCAGCAGATCCCGACCCCAGGGGGATGCTTTCTTT. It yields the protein CASRSRPQGDAFF.

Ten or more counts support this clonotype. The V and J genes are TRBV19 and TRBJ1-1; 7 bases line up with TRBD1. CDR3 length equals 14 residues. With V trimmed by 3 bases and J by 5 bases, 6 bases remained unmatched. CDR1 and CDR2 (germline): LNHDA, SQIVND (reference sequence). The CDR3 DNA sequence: TGTGCCAGTAGTATGAGGGACAGATGGACTGAAGCTTTCTTT. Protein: CASSMRDRWTEAFF.

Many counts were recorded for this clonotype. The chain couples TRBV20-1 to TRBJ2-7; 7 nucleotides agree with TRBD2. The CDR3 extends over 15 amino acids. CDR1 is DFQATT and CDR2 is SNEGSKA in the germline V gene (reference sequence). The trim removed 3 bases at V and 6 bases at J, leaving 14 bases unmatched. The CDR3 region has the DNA TGCAGTGCTAGCTCCCGGGTAGCGGGCTCTTCCGAGCAGTACTTC. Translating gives CSASSRVAGSSEQYF.

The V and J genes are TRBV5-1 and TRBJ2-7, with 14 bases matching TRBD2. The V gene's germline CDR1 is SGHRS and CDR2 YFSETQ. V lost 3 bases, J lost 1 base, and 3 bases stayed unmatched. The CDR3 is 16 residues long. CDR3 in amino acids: CASSSGLAGASYEQYF. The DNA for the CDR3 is TGCGCCAGCAGCTCGGGACTAGCGGGAGCATCCTACGAGCAGTACTTC.

The CDR3 DNA is TGTGCCAGCAGTGAAGATAGCGGGGACCGACAAGAGACCCAGTACTTC. This encodes CASSEDSGDRQETQYF. This chain joins TRBV2 and TRBJ2-5; 8 positions agree with TRBD2. The CDR3 runs to 16 residues. Trimming removed 1 base from V and 2 bases from J; junction bases left unmatched: 6. Germline CDR1 and CDR2: SNHLY and FYNNEI. Full variable domain (remainder filled in from reference TRBV2 and TRBJ2-5): EPEVTQTPSHQVTQMGQEVILRCVPISNHLYFYWYRQILGQKVEFLVSFYNNEISEKSEIFDDQFSVERPDGSNFTLKIRSTKLEDSAMYFCASSEDSGDRQETQYFGPGTRLLVL.

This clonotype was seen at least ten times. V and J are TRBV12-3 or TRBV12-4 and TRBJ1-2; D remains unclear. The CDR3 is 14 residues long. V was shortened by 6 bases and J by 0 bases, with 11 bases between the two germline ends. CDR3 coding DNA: TGTGCCAGCAGCCGGGGATCCGCTAACTATGGCTACACCTTC. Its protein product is CASSRGSANYGYTF.

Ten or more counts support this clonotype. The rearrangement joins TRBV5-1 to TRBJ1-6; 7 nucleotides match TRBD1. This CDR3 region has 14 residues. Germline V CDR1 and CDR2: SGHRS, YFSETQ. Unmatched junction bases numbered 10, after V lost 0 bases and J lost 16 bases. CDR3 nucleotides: TGCGCCAGCAGCTTGGGACAGGGCGTCCCCCCTCTCCACTTT. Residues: CASSLGQGVPPLHF.

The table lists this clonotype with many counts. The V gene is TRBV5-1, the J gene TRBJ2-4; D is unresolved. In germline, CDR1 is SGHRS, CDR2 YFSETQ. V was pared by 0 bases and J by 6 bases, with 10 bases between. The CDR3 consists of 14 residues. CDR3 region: CASSLGGSSNIQYF. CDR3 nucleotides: TGCGCCAGCAGCTTGGGAGGTAGCTCAAACATTCAGTACTTC. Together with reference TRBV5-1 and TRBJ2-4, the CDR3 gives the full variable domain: KAGVTQTPRYLIKTRGQQVTLSCSPISGHRSVSWYQQTPGQGLQFLFEYFSETQRNKGNFPGRFSGRQFSNSRSEMNVSTLELGDSALYLCASSLGGSSNIQYFGAGTRLSVL.

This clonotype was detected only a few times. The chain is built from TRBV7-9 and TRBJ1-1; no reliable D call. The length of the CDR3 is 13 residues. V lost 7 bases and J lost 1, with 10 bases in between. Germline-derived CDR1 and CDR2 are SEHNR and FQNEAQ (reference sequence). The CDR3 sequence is CASMISGNTEAFF. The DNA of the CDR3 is TGTGCCAGCATGATTTCCGGGAACACTGAAGCTTTCTTT. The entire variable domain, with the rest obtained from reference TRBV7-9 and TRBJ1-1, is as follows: DTGVSQNPRHKITKRGQNVTFRCDPISEHNRLYWYRQTLGQGPEFLTYFQNEAQLEKSRLLSDRFSAERPKGSFSTLEIQRTEQGDSAMYLCASMISGNTEAFFGQGTRLTVV.

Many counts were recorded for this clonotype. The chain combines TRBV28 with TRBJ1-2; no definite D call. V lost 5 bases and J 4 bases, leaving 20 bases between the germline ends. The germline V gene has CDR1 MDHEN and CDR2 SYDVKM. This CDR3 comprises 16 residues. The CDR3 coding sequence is TGTGCCAGCAGTATGGGCGGATATTATGAAGGCTATGGCTACACCTTC. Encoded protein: CASSMGGYYEGYGYTF.

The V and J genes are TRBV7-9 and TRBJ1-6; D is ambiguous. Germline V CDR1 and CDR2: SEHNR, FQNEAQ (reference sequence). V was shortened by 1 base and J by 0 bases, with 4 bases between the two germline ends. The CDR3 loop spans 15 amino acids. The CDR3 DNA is TGTGCCAGCAGCTTAGGGAGCTCCTATAATTCACCCCTCCACTTT. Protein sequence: CASSLGSSYNSPLHF. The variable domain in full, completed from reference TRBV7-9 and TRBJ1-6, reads DTGVSQNPRHKITKRGQNVTFRCDPISEHNRLYWYRQTLGQGPEFLTYFQNEAQLEKSRLLSDRFSAERPKGSFSTLEIQRTEQGDSAMYLCASSLGSSYNSPLHFGNGTRLTVT.

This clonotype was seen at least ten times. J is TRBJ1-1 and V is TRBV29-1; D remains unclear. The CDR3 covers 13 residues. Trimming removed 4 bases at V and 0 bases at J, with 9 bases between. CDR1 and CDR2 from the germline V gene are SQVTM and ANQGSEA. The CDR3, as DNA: TGCAGCGTTGCGTCAGAACTGAACACTGAAGCTTTCTTT. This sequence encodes CSVASELNTEAFF.

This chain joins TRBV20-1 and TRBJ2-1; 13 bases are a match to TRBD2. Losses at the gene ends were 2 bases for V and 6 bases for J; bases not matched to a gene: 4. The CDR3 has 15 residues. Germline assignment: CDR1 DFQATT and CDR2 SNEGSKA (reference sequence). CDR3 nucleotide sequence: TGCAGTGCTAGACGACTAGCGGGAGGCTTCAATGAGCAGTTCTTC. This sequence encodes CSARRLAGGFNEQFF.

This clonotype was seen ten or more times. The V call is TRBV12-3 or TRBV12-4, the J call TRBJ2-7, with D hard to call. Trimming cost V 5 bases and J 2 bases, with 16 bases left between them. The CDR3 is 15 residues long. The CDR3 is CASSTSSTRAYEQYF. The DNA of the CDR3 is TGTGCCAGCAGTACGAGCTCAACCCGGGCCTACGAGCAGTACTTC.